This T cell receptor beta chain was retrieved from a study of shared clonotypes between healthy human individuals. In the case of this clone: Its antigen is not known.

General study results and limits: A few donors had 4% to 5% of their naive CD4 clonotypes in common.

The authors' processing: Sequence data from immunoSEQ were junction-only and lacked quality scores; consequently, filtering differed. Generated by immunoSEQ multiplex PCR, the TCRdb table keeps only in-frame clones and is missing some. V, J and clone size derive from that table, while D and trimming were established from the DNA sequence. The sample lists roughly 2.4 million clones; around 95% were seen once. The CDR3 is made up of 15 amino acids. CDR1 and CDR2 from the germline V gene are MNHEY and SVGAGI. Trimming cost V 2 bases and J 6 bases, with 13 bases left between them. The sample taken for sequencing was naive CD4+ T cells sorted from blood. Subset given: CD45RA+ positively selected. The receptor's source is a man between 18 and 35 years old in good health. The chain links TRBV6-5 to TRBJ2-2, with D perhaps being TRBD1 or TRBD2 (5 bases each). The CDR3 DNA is TGTGCCAGCAGTTACGGGACCACAAATCCCGGGGAGCTGTTTTTT. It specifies CASSYGTTNPGELFF.